This record looks at one TCR beta chain sequence and its context. This sample is part of a study of CD8 T cells in Susac syndrome. cDNA came from around 0.5 to 1 ug RNA primed by random hexamers. MiXCR, run by TCRdb on the immunoSEQ multiplex PCR reads, gives a single entry per CDR3 protein. The sample lists 200,000 or so distinct CDR3 sequences; 95% were seen once. V gave up 6 bases and J gave up 8 bases, with 17 bases separating them. Germline loops: CDR1 MDHEN, CDR2 SYDVKM. This CDR3 is built from 14 residues. The sample was CD4+ T cells from PBMCs. This chain links TRBV28 with TRBJ2-1; D is unclear. This receptor was identified in a human donor with multiple sclerosis. The CDR3, as DNA: TGTGCCAGCAGCCCAGCGTGGGCCGAAGATGAGCAGTTCTTC. Translation gives CASSPAWAEDEQFF.